This record concerns one T cell receptor beta chain sequence. PCR involved 60 Vbeta and 13 Jbeta primers. Here immunoSEQ multiplex PCR was the method, and the copy in TCRdb shows in-frame clones only, minus some. Here the sample spans 89,000 or so clones, roughly 80% being singletons. This entry belongs to a study of cytomegalovirus exposure and HLA in healthy donors. The CDR3 is made up of 13 amino acids. The germline CDR1 and CDR2 sequences are SQVTM and ANQGSEA. With 1 base removed from V and 6 bases from J, the gap between germline ends came to 10 bases. This clonotype originated in a boy aged 10-17 years in good health and CMV-seronegative. V gene TRBV29-1 combines with J gene TRBJ2-1, with D perhaps matching TRBD2 (5 bases). The sequenced sample was PBMCs. The CDR3 DNA sequence: TGCAGCGTTGAAGGGGAGAAGCCCAATGAGCAGTTCTTC. Translating gives CSVEGEKPNEQFF.